Listed below are T cell receptor beta chains from one sample, sequenced in a study of T cells after yellow fever vaccination. TCRdb re-called the 5' RACE reads through MiXCR, storing one row per CDR3 protein. This sample carries 200,000 to 300,000 distinct CDR3 sequences, over 10% of them seen once, and the ten largest clones take about 0.51%. The sequencing used CD4+ T cells sorted from PBMCs, collected 45 days after the yellow fever booster vaccination. Receptor source: a man aged 30 to 39 who received the YFV17D yellow fever vaccine. Both conserved end residues are part of each CDR3. The order of the fields is V gene, CDR3 length, clone size, J gene, D gene, CDR3 DNA, CDR3 protein. The D gene is left open where the match is weak. Size is stated for part of the rows, as once, few or many counts, or as a class when the clone is expanded.

v_call: TRBV20-1; cdr3_length: 12; clone_size: NA; j_call: TRBJ2-5; d_call: TRBD2; cdr3_nt: TGCAGTGCTATTAGCGGGAAAGAGACCCAGTACTTC; cdr3_aa: CSAISGKETQYF
v_call: TRBV7-6; cdr3_length: 13; clone_size: few; j_call: TRBJ1-2; d_call: NA; cdr3_nt: TGTGCCAGCAGCTTATTAGGCCAGGATGGCTACACCTTC; cdr3_aa: CASSLLGQDGYTF
v_call: TRBV9; cdr3_length: 14; clone_size: NA; j_call: TRBJ1-5; d_call: NA; cdr3_nt: TGTGCCAGCAGCGTAGCAGGGGGCAATCAGCCCCAGCATTTT; cdr3_aa: CASSVAGGNQPQHF
v_call: TRBV12-3/TRBV12-4; cdr3_length: 14; clone_size: few; j_call: TRBJ1-1; d_call: NA; cdr3_nt: TGTGCCAGTAGATTAGACAGTGTTCTCACTGAAGCTTTCTTT; cdr3_aa: CASRLDSVLTEAFF
v_call: TRBV20-1; cdr3_length: 16; clone_size: few; j_call: TRBJ2-1; d_call: TRBD2; cdr3_nt: TGCAGTGCCAAGGATAGCGGGTCCGTTGCCTACAATGAGCAGTTCTTC; cdr3_aa: CSAKDSGSVAYNEQFF
v_call: TRBV6-5; cdr3_length: 16; clone_size: few; j_call: TRBJ2-4; d_call: TRBD1; cdr3_nt: TGTGCCAGCAGTTCTCGACCGGGACAGGCCAAAAACATTCAGTACTTC; cdr3_aa: CASSSRPGQAKNIQYF
v_call: TRBV28; cdr3_length: 17; clone_size: few; j_call: TRBJ2-3; d_call: TRBD2; cdr3_nt: TGTGCCAGCACCACAACCGGGCTAGCGGATCGCACAGATACGCAGTATTTT; cdr3_aa: CASTTTGLADRTDTQYF
v_call: TRBV20-1; cdr3_length: 15; clone_size: few; j_call: TRBJ2-1; d_call: NA; cdr3_nt: TGCAGTGCTAGTCTGTGGGAGGTCCGTTACAATGAGCAGTTCTTC; cdr3_aa: CSASLWEVRYNEQFF
v_call: TRBV5-1; cdr3_length: 14; clone_size: few; j_call: TRBJ2-5; d_call: TRBD1; cdr3_nt: TGCGCCAGCCGAACAGGGGGATCGGGAGAGACCCAGTACTTC; cdr3_aa: CASRTGGSGETQYF
v_call: TRBV7-6; cdr3_length: 14; clone_size: few; j_call: TRBJ1-2; d_call: NA; cdr3_nt: TGTGCCAGCACCATGCTCTCACCCACCACTGGCTACACCTTC; cdr3_aa: CASTMLSPTTGYTF
v_call: TRBV29-1; cdr3_length: 11; clone_size: many; j_call: TRBJ1-1; d_call: NA; cdr3_nt: TGCAGCGTTGAGGGGGGGACTGAAGCTTTCTTT; cdr3_aa: CSVEGGTEAFF
v_call: TRBV7-2; cdr3_length: 14; clone_size: few; j_call: TRBJ2-7; d_call: NA; cdr3_nt: TGTGCCAGCAGCTTAGGGGGGGATCACTACGAGCAGTACTTC; cdr3_aa: CASSLGGDHYEQYF
v_call: TRBV9; cdr3_length: 15; clone_size: many; j_call: TRBJ2-7; d_call: TRBD2; cdr3_nt: TGTGCCAGCAGCGTAGGTCCTAGCGGGAGATACGAGCAGTACTTC; cdr3_aa: CASSVGPSGRYEQYF
v_call: TRBV5-1; cdr3_length: 13; clone_size: few; j_call: TRBJ1-1; d_call: NA; cdr3_nt: TGCGCCAGTGGACCCGCCCGGAGGACTGAAGCTTTCTTT; cdr3_aa: CASGPARRTEAFF
v_call: TRBV29-1; cdr3_length: 13; clone_size: few; j_call: TRBJ2-3; d_call: NA; cdr3_nt: TGCAGCGTTGATTTCTCAAGCACAGATACGCAGTATTTT; cdr3_aa: CSVDFSSTDTQYF
v_call: TRBV5-4; cdr3_length: 14; clone_size: NA; j_call: TRBJ2-7; d_call: TRBD2; cdr3_nt: TGTGCCAGCAGTTCCGGGACTAGACCCTACGAGCAGTACTTC; cdr3_aa: CASSSGTRPYEQYF
v_call: TRBV20-1; cdr3_length: 13; clone_size: NA; j_call: TRBJ2-2; d_call: NA; cdr3_nt: TGCAGTGCTAGATTAGGTGGCACCGGGGAGCTGTTTTTT; cdr3_aa: CSARLGGTGELFF
v_call: TRBV7-3; cdr3_length: 15; clone_size: few; j_call: TRBJ2-5; d_call: TRBD1; cdr3_nt: TGTGCCAGCAGCTCACCGGGACAGGAGGTTGGGACCCAGTACTTC; cdr3_aa: CASSSPGQEVGTQYF
v_call: TRBV7-2; cdr3_length: 13; clone_size: few; j_call: TRBJ2-2; d_call: NA; cdr3_nt: TGTGCCAGCAGCTTATTGCTGGGTGGGGAGCTGTTTTTT; cdr3_aa: CASSLLLGGELFF
v_call: TRBV10-2; cdr3_length: 11; clone_size: NA; j_call: TRBJ2-7; d_call: NA; cdr3_nt: TGCGCCAGCAGTGACACCTACGAGCAGTACTTC; cdr3_aa: CASSDTYEQYF
v_call: TRBV12-3/TRBV12-4; cdr3_length: 13; clone_size: NA; j_call: TRBJ2-1; d_call: TRBD1; cdr3_nt: TGTGCCAGCAGTTTTGACAGGGTCCATGAGCAGTTCTTC; cdr3_aa: CASSFDRVHEQFF
v_call: TRBV20-1; cdr3_length: 13; clone_size: NA; j_call: TRBJ1-4; d_call: NA; cdr3_nt: TGCAGTGCTAGGCCAGTTGGATATGAAAAACTGTTTTTT; cdr3_aa: CSARPVGYEKLFF
v_call: TRBV7-8; cdr3_length: 11; clone_size: few; j_call: TRBJ2-4; d_call: NA; cdr3_nt: TGTGCCAGCAGCTTGTTCGACATTCAGTACTTC; cdr3_aa: CASSLFDIQYF
v_call: TRBV4-3; cdr3_length: 12; clone_size: NA; j_call: TRBJ2-2; d_call: NA; cdr3_nt: TGCGCCAGCAGCCCCCATGGGGGGGAGCTGTTTTTT; cdr3_aa: CASSPHGGELFF
v_call: TRBV4-3; cdr3_length: 15; clone_size: NA; j_call: TRBJ1-2; d_call: NA; cdr3_nt: TGCGCCAGCAGCCAAGGAATTGAGGGTTCCTATGGCTACACCTTC; cdr3_aa: CASSQGIEGSYGYTF
v_call: TRBV3-1; cdr3_length: 14; clone_size: few; j_call: TRBJ1-2; d_call: NA; cdr3_nt: TGTGCCAGCAGCCAAGCGACGGCGTCCTATGGCTACACCTTC; cdr3_aa: CASSQATASYGYTF
v_call: TRBV3-1; cdr3_length: 16; clone_size: few; j_call: TRBJ2-1; d_call: TRBD2; cdr3_nt: TGTGCCAGCAGCCCGCGTGCTAGCGGGATGGGGAATGAGCAGTTCTTC; cdr3_aa: CASSPRASGMGNEQFF
v_call: TRBV24-1; cdr3_length: 16; clone_size: few; j_call: TRBJ2-1; d_call: TRBD1; cdr3_nt: TGTGCCACCAGTGATAGTCAGGGGCAGGGGGTTAGTGAGCAGTTCTTC; cdr3_aa: CATSDSQGQGVSEQFF
v_call: TRBV15; cdr3_length: 15; clone_size: many; j_call: TRBJ2-1; d_call: NA; cdr3_nt: TGTGCCACCAGGGGAGCGTCGCTCTCCTACAATGAGCAGTTCTTC; cdr3_aa: CATRGASLSYNEQFF
v_call: TRBV6-6; cdr3_length: 12; clone_size: few; j_call: TRBJ2-1; d_call: NA; cdr3_nt: TGTGCCAGCAGTTACTCCCGGGTGGGGCCGTTCTTC; cdr3_aa: CASSYSRVGPFF
v_call: TRBV7-9; cdr3_length: 15; clone_size: few; j_call: TRBJ1-4; d_call: NA; cdr3_nt: TGTGCCAGCAGCTTATCGCCCCGGGGGGCCGAAAAACTGTTTTTT; cdr3_aa: CASSLSPRGAEKLFF
v_call: TRBV6-2/TRBV6-3; cdr3_length: 16; clone_size: few; j_call: TRBJ2-5; d_call: NA; cdr3_nt: TGTGCCAGCAGCAGGGGACTAACGAGGGGGCAAGAGACCCAGTACTTC; cdr3_aa: CASSRGLTRGQETQYF
v_call: TRBV18; cdr3_length: 14; clone_size: NA; j_call: TRBJ2-7; d_call: NA; cdr3_nt: TGTGCCAGCTCTATCGCGGGACAGTTCTACGAGCAGTACTTC; cdr3_aa: CASSIAGQFYEQYF
v_call: TRBV15; cdr3_length: 15; clone_size: NA; j_call: TRBJ1-6; d_call: NA; cdr3_nt: TGTGCCACCAGCATTTTGAGCTCCTATAATTCACCCCTCCACTTT; cdr3_aa: CATSILSSYNSPLHF
v_call: TRBV20-1; cdr3_length: 13; clone_size: many; j_call: TRBJ1-5; d_call: NA; cdr3_nt: TGCAGTGCCCCGGGGTCTGGGAATCAGCCCCAGCATTTT; cdr3_aa: CSAPGSGNQPQHF
v_call: TRBV7-7; cdr3_length: 15; clone_size: NA; j_call: TRBJ2-1; d_call: TRBD2; cdr3_nt: TGTGCTAGCAGCCTGACTAGCGGGAGTGGTCATGAGCAGTTCTTC; cdr3_aa: CASSLTSGSGHEQFF
v_call: TRBV29-1; cdr3_length: 13; clone_size: few; j_call: TRBJ1-1; d_call: NA; cdr3_nt: TGCAGCGGCTTGGAAAGCAGGGTCACTGAAGCTTTCTTT; cdr3_aa: CSGLESRVTEAFF
v_call: TRBV12-3/TRBV12-4; cdr3_length: 15; clone_size: NA; j_call: TRBJ1-2; d_call: TRBD1; cdr3_nt: TGTGCCAGCATTTCCCGCCCCGGACAGGGTAATGGCTACACCTTC; cdr3_aa: CASISRPGQGNGYTF
v_call: TRBV20-1; cdr3_length: 16; clone_size: NA; j_call: TRBJ2-4; d_call: NA; cdr3_nt: TGCAGTGCTAGAGTGGTCAGAGCAAAGTCCAAAAACATTCAGTACTTC; cdr3_aa: CSARVVRAKSKNIQYF
v_call: TRBV10-2; cdr3_length: 15; clone_size: few; j_call: TRBJ2-3; d_call: NA; cdr3_nt: TGCGCCAGCAGTGCTTCGGGACTCGGCACAGATACGCAGTATTTT; cdr3_aa: CASSASGLGTDTQYF
v_call: TRBV6-1; cdr3_length: 15; clone_size: NA; j_call: TRBJ2-6; d_call: NA; cdr3_nt: TGTGCCAGCGGCCTAGACAGCGGCGGGGCCAACGTCCTGACTTTC; cdr3_aa: CASGLDSGGANVLTF
v_call: TRBV15; cdr3_length: 13; clone_size: NA; j_call: TRBJ2-7; d_call: TRBD2; cdr3_nt: TGTGCCACCAGTCCGGGGGGTTTGTACGAGCAGTACTTC; cdr3_aa: CATSPGGLYEQYF
v_call: TRBV6-2/TRBV6-3; cdr3_length: 13; clone_size: few; j_call: TRBJ1-5; d_call: NA; cdr3_nt: TGTGCCAGCAGTTATGTTTGGTATCAGCCCCAGCATTTT; cdr3_aa: CASSYVWYQPQHF
v_call: TRBV5-6; cdr3_length: 15; clone_size: few; j_call: TRBJ1-2; d_call: TRBD1; cdr3_nt: TGTGCCAGCAGCCGAACCCGACAGGGGTTATATGGCTACACCTTC; cdr3_aa: CASSRTRQGLYGYTF
v_call: TRBV29-1; cdr3_length: 13; clone_size: few; j_call: TRBJ2-2; d_call: NA; cdr3_nt: TGCAGCGTCCGGGAACAGTACACCGGGGAGCTGTTTTTT; cdr3_aa: CSVREQYTGELFF
v_call: TRBV27; cdr3_length: 13; clone_size: NA; j_call: TRBJ1-6; d_call: NA; cdr3_nt: TGTGCCAGCAGTGGCGGTTATAATTCACCCCTCCACTTT; cdr3_aa: CASSGGYNSPLHF
v_call: TRBV5-6; cdr3_length: 14; clone_size: few; j_call: TRBJ2-3; d_call: NA; cdr3_nt: TGTGCCAGCAGCTTGGCTAGAGCCACAGATACGCAGTATTTT; cdr3_aa: CASSLARATDTQYF
v_call: TRBV20-1; cdr3_length: 16; clone_size: NA; j_call: TRBJ2-1; d_call: TRBD2; cdr3_nt: TGCAGTGCTAGGGAGATCGGGAGGGCAGTTGGGAATGAGCAGTTCTTC; cdr3_aa: CSAREIGRAVGNEQFF
v_call: TRBV20-1; cdr3_length: 17; clone_size: NA; j_call: TRBJ2-3; d_call: TRBD1; cdr3_nt: TGCAGTGCTAGAATAGCCGGAGGACAGGGAAGCACAGATACGCAGTATTTT; cdr3_aa: CSARIAGGQGSTDTQYF
v_call: TRBV5-6; cdr3_length: 17; clone_size: NA; j_call: TRBJ2-2; d_call: TRBD2; cdr3_nt: TGTGCCAGCAGCAACGGACTAGCCTCAACTAACACCGGGGAGCTGTTTTTT; cdr3_aa: CASSNGLASTNTGELFF
v_call: TRBV5-1; cdr3_length: 18; clone_size: NA; j_call: TRBJ2-7; d_call: TRBD2; cdr3_nt: TGCGCCAGCAGCTTGAGGTCGGGACTAGCGGGAGTGCAGTACGAGCAGTACTTC; cdr3_aa: CASSLRSGLAGVQYEQYF
v_call: TRBV11-3; cdr3_length: 13; clone_size: few; j_call: TRBJ2-7; d_call: NA; cdr3_nt: TGTGCCAGCAGCTTACCCCAGGGCGGGCGTCAGTACTTC; cdr3_aa: CASSLPQGGRQYF
v_call: TRBV5-1; cdr3_length: 14; clone_size: NA; j_call: TRBJ2-1; d_call: NA; cdr3_nt: TGCGCCAGCAGCACGGGACAGCCGGGGGATGAGCAGTTCTTC; cdr3_aa: CASSTGQPGDEQFF
v_call: TRBV23-1; cdr3_length: 14; clone_size: NA; j_call: TRBJ2-5; d_call: NA; cdr3_nt: TGCGCCAGCAGCCAGACTTGGTTGGGGGAGACCCAGTACTTC; cdr3_aa: CASSQTWLGETQYF
v_call: TRBV7-2; cdr3_length: 15; clone_size: many; j_call: TRBJ1-4; d_call: NA; cdr3_nt: TGTGCCAGCAGCTCACTCCGGGACAAATGGGTAAAACTGTTTTTT; cdr3_aa: CASSSLRDKWVKLFF